Presented here are 3 T cell receptor beta chains from one specimen sequenced in a study of T-cell memory formation after mild COVID-19. TCRdb reanalysed the 5' RACE reads using MiXCR and keeps one entry per CDR3 protein. The top ten clones hold around 20% of a sample with around 320,000 distinct CDR3 sequences, around 15% of them seen once. The sample taken for sequencing was PBMCs or a T cell subset sorted from them (not recorded which). The origin of the receptors is a young man who had mild COVID-19 (a few samples of this study predate the infection). Cell type and time point are not known.

The chain carries TRBV27 and TRBJ2-5, with 11 positions matching TRBD1. The CDR3 is made up of 15 amino acids. Germline assignment: CDR1 MNHEY and CDR2 SMNVEV (reference sequence). The ends lost 6 bases at V and 5 bases at J; junction bases unmatched: 8. In DNA form, the CDR3 reads TGTGCCAGCAGCTCGGACAGGGGGCTTAAGGAGACCCAGTACTTC. The encoded protein is CASSSDRGLKETQYF.

The chain links TRBV4-1 to TRBJ1-1, with 7 bases aligning to TRBD1. V trimming: 3 bases; J trimming: 4 bases; junction bases outside the gene matches: 8. Germline V gives CDR1 MGHRA, CDR2 YSYEKL. CDR3 length: 15 amino acids. CDR3 sequence reads: CASSQGDRLSTEAFF. For the CDR3, the DNA is TGCGCCAGCAGCCAGGGGGACAGACTTTCCACTGAAGCTTTCTTT.

Only a few counts were recorded for this clonotype. V gene TRBV5-1 combines with J gene TRBJ2-5; D is tentatively TRBD1 or TRBD2 (7 bases each). The CDR3 has 15 residues. The germline V gene encodes CDR1 SGHRS and CDR2 YFSETQ. V gave up 2 bases and J gave up 4 bases, with 15 bases separating them. The CDR3 coding sequence is TGCGCCAGCAGCTTCGGTTCCAGGGGGGGAGAGACCCAGTACTTC. This sequence encodes CASSFGSRGGETQYF.